Sequencing of this T cell receptor beta chain was carried out in a study of blood T cell repertoires in COVID-19. Study background: Samples came from the United States, Italy and Spain, spanning acute and convalescent COVID-19. PBMCs, B-cell-depleted T cells, or T cells provided the cDNA or gDNA that made up the material.

The repertoire was sequenced with immunoSEQ multiplex PCR; TCRdb's copy has only in-frame clones and lacks some. The sample shows some 170,000 clones, 80% to 85% of them seen only once. Patients of the Seattle cohort, enrolled during active infection, were followed longitudinally. V lost 6 bases to trimming and J lost 0 bases, with 9 bases between them. CDR1 is LGHNT, CDR2 FRNRAP, per germline. CDR3 length: 15 amino acids. The sequenced sample consisted of peripheral blood. The clonotype was recovered from a woman between 40 and 55 years old with COVID-19, enrolled during active disease. This chain joins TRBV12-5 and TRBJ1-6; D unresolved. The CDR3 reads CASGEGVSYNSPLHF. CDR3 DNA: TGTGCTAGTGGCGAAGGAGTCTCCTATAATTCACCCCTCCACTTT.